Listed below are T cell receptor beta chains from one sample, sequenced in a study of blood T cell repertoires in COVID-19. Using immunoSEQ multiplex PCR, the repertoire was profiled, and TCRdb retains in-frame clones only, with some absent. This sample has 220,000 or so clones, with around 82% found just once. Source material: peripheral blood. The receptor set was obtained from a woman between 55 and 75 years old with acute or convalescent COVID-19. The CDR3 runs from the conserved cysteine through the conserved F or W. The D gene is left open where the match is weak. Size is omitted from some rows. Given values are once, few, many or a class for expanded clones.

d_call: TRBD2; v_call: TRBV20-1; j_call: TRBJ2-7; clone_size: NA; cdr3_nt: TGCAGTGCTAGTATTTCGGGGGGGCTGGAGCAGTACTTC; cdr3_aa: CSASISGGLEQYF
d_call: NA; v_call: TRBV4-1; j_call: TRBJ2-1; clone_size: once; cdr3_nt: TGCGCCAGCAGCCAAGATCCCAGGGGAGGGGCCTCCTACAATGAGCAGTTCTTC; cdr3_aa: CASSQDPRGGASYNEQFF
d_call: TRBD1; v_call: TRBV6-5; j_call: TRBJ2-7; clone_size: NA; cdr3_nt: TGTGCCAGCAGTTACGTCCAGGGGGCCTCCTACGAGCAGTACTTC; cdr3_aa: CASSYVQGASYEQYF
d_call: TRBD1; v_call: TRBV6-5; j_call: TRBJ1-5; clone_size: NA; cdr3_nt: TGTGCCAGCAGGTCGGGACAGGGGGGCGTTCAGCCCCAGCATTTT; cdr3_aa: CASRSGQGGVQPQHF
d_call: TRBD2; v_call: TRBV7-3; j_call: TRBJ2-5; clone_size: NA; cdr3_nt: TGTGCCAGCAGCTTAAGCGGCGGGGGACGCCAAGAGACCCAGTACTTC; cdr3_aa: CASSLSGGGRQETQYF
d_call: TRBD1; v_call: TRBV5-1; j_call: TRBJ1-2; clone_size: NA; cdr3_nt: TGCGCCAGCAGCTTGGAAGACAGGGGTGACTATGGCTACACCTTC; cdr3_aa: CASSLEDRGDYGYTF
d_call: TRBD1; v_call: TRBV29-1; j_call: TRBJ1-2; clone_size: NA; cdr3_nt: TGCAGCGTTGTAGTGGACAGGGCTGGCTACACCTTC; cdr3_aa: CSVVVDRAGYTF
d_call: TRBD2; v_call: TRBV5-4; j_call: TRBJ2-3; clone_size: NA; cdr3_nt: TGTGCCAGCAGCTTGCGGCTAGCGGGGCCTAGCACAGATACGCAGTATTTT; cdr3_aa: CASSLRLAGPSTDTQYF
d_call: NA; v_call: TRBV5-6; j_call: TRBJ1-2; clone_size: few; cdr3_nt: TGTGCCAGCAGCTTGGGGCAGGGGTACGATGGCTACACCTTC; cdr3_aa: CASSLGQGYDGYTF
d_call: TRBD1; v_call: TRBV30; j_call: TRBJ1-2; clone_size: NA; cdr3_nt: TGTGCCTGGAGTTACCGGACAGGGAATGGCTACACCTTC; cdr3_aa: CAWSYRTGNGYTF
d_call: NA; v_call: TRBV30; j_call: TRBJ2-5; clone_size: few; cdr3_nt: TGTGCCTGGAGTGGTAGTGGTTGGGAGACCCAGTACTTC; cdr3_aa: CAWSGSGWETQYF
d_call: TRBD1; v_call: TRBV7-6; j_call: TRBJ1-4; clone_size: NA; cdr3_nt: TGTGCCAGCAGCCCTCGGACAGGCGGGAATGAAAAACTGTTTTTT; cdr3_aa: CASSPRTGGNEKLFF
d_call: NA; v_call: TRBV11-3; j_call: TRBJ2-3; clone_size: NA; cdr3_nt: TGTGCCAGCAGCTCCAACCCGGGAAGTCTATACCCACACCCAGATACGAAGTATTTT; cdr3_aa: CASSSNPGSLYPHPDTKYF
d_call: TRBD1; v_call: TRBV5-5; j_call: TRBJ1-1; clone_size: NA; cdr3_nt: TGTGCCAGCAGCTTGGGTACAGGGGGCCTGGGCACTGAAGCTTTCTTT; cdr3_aa: CASSLGTGGLGTEAFF
d_call: TRBD1; v_call: TRBV19; j_call: TRBJ1-5; clone_size: once; cdr3_nt: TGTGCCACCCGGGACAGGGGGTATAGCAATCAGCCCCAGCATTTT; cdr3_aa: CATRDRGYSNQPQHF
d_call: NA; v_call: TRBV7-9; j_call: TRBJ1-6; clone_size: NA; cdr3_nt: TGTGCCAGCAGCCTGACTCCGGGGGGCCAGAGCTCCTATAATTCACCCCTCCACTTT; cdr3_aa: CASSLTPGGQSSYNSPLHF
d_call: TRBD1; v_call: TRBV9; j_call: TRBJ1-3; clone_size: NA; cdr3_nt: TGTGCCAGCAGCGGGGGACAGGCAGGAAACACCATATATTTT; cdr3_aa: CASSGGQAGNTIYF
d_call: TRBD1; v_call: TRBV4-3; j_call: TRBJ1-2; clone_size: NA; cdr3_nt: TGCGCCAGCAGCCCCGGGACAGGGGTGCTTTATGGCTACACCTTC; cdr3_aa: CASSPGTGVLYGYTF
d_call: NA; v_call: TRBV5-1; j_call: TRBJ1-3; clone_size: NA; cdr3_nt: TGCGCCAGCAGCCGGGGTGATGGAAACACCATATATTTT; cdr3_aa: CASSRGDGNTIYF
d_call: TRBD1; v_call: TRBV4-1; j_call: TRBJ2-5; clone_size: once; cdr3_nt: TGCGCCAGCAGCCAAGATGGGGCCAGGGGGGAGACCCAGTACTTC; cdr3_aa: CASSQDGARGETQYF
d_call: TRBD1; v_call: TRBV6-2/TRBV6-3; j_call: TRBJ1-5; clone_size: once; cdr3_nt: TGTGCCAGCAGTCAAGCCGGGACAGGGGGCGAAAGGCAGCCCCAGCATTTT; cdr3_aa: CASSQAGTGGERQPQHF
d_call: NA; v_call: TRBV30; j_call: TRBJ1-2; clone_size: few; cdr3_nt: TGTGCCTGGAGAGCAGGGGCAGCTAACTATGGCTACACCTTC; cdr3_aa: CAWRAGAANYGYTF
d_call: NA; v_call: TRBV6-5; j_call: TRBJ1-1; clone_size: NA; cdr3_nt: TGTGCCAGCATCCGATCCTCGGTGATGCTGACTGAAGCTTTCTTT; cdr3_aa: CASIRSSVMLTEAFF
d_call: NA; v_call: TRBV11-3; j_call: TRBJ2-5; clone_size: once; cdr3_nt: TGTGCCAGCAGCCTGCAGGGAGGCGGACAAGAGACCCAGTACTTC; cdr3_aa: CASSLQGGGQETQYF
d_call: TRBD2; v_call: TRBV5-1; j_call: TRBJ2-1; clone_size: NA; cdr3_nt: TGCGCCAGCAGCTGGGGACTAGCGGGAACCTACAATGAGCAGTTCTTC; cdr3_aa: CASSWGLAGTYNEQFF
d_call: NA; v_call: TRBV24-1; j_call: TRBJ2-3; clone_size: NA; cdr3_nt: TGTGCCACCAGTGTGCCGGGATCAGATACGCAGTATTTT; cdr3_aa: CATSVPGSDTQYF
d_call: NA; v_call: TRBV6-6; j_call: TRBJ1-5; clone_size: few; cdr3_nt: TGTGCCAGCAGTTACAAGACAGACAATCAGCCCCAGCATTTT; cdr3_aa: CASSYKTDNQPQHF
d_call: NA; v_call: TRBV4-2; j_call: TRBJ2-7; clone_size: NA; cdr3_nt: TGTGCCAGCAGCCAAGACCCCCGGACATTCCTGGACGAGCAGTACTTC; cdr3_aa: CASSQDPRTFLDEQYF
d_call: NA; v_call: TRBV5-4; j_call: TRBJ2-7; clone_size: NA; cdr3_nt: TGTGCCAGCAGCTACGAGGGAGCCTCATACTACGAGCAGTACTTC; cdr3_aa: CASSYEGASYYEQYF
d_call: NA; v_call: TRBV15; j_call: TRBJ1-3; clone_size: NA; cdr3_nt: TGTGCCACCAGCAGAGACAAAGACTTCATTTCAGGAAACACCATATATTTT; cdr3_aa: CATSRDKDFISGNTIYF
d_call: TRBD1; v_call: TRBV6-2/TRBV6-3; j_call: TRBJ1-1; clone_size: NA; cdr3_nt: TGTGCCAGCAGTTCCAGGGACAGGCCTGAAGCTTTCTTT; cdr3_aa: CASSSRDRPEAFF